The clone carrying this TCR beta chain was seen a handful of times. Germline CDR1 reads MNHEY; CDR2 reads SMNVEV (reference sequence). V dropped 3 bases and J dropped 2; count of bases not matched to a gene: 2. The CDR3 sequence is 16 residues long. The sample is drawn from a study of regulatory T cells in long-lasting Graves disease. The sample's time point: newly diagnosed GD, antithyroid drugs for less than 3 months. With RNA extracted from PBMCs as input, the TCR library was made. Combining iRepertoire HTBI primers with Arm-PCR of CDR3 regions, the authors built TCR beta libraries. TCRdb reprocessed the multiplex PCR reads with MiXCR, giving one entry per CDR3 protein. The table includes roughly 610,000 distinct CDR3 sequences, about 16% detected once. The same data also went into a second study, on T cells in Graves' hyperthyroidism and ophthalmopathy.

The chain links TRBV27 to TRBJ2-1; 12 bases align to TRBD2. The starting material was peripheral blood mononuclear cells (PBMCs), obtained at new diagnosis, from a patient treated with antithyroid drugs. The receptor was derived from a man aged 18 to 30 with Graves disease. CDR3 region: CASSFRTSGTYNEQFF. In DNA, the CDR3 is TGTGCCAGCAGTTTCCGGACTAGCGGGACCTACAATGAGCAGTTCTTC.